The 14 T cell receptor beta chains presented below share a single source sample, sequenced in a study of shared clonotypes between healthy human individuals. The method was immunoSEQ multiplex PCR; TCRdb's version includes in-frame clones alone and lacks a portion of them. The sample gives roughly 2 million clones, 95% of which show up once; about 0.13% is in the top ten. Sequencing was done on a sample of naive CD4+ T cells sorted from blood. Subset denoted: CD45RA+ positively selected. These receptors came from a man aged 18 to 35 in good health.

The CDR3, as DNA: TGTGCCAGCAGCTTGGGGGAGACTAAGGGCTACACCTTC. It is translated as CASSLGETKGYTF. V and J are TRBV5-6 and TRBJ1-2; D is uncertain. The V and J ends lost 0 bases and 8 bases respectively, with 11 bases between them. CDR3 length equals 13 residues. The germline gives CDR1 SGHDT, CDR2 YYEEEE.

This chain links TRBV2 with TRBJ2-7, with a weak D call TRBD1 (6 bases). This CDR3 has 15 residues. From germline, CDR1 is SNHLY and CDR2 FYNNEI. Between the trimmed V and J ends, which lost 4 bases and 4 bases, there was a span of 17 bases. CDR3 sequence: CASSATGTKLYEQYF. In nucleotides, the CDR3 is TGTGCCAGCAGTGCTACAGGGACAAAGCTGTACGAGCAGTACTTC. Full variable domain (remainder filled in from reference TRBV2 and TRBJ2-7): EPEVTQTPSHQVTQMGQEVILRCVPISNHLYFYWYRQILGQKVEFLVSFYNNEISEKSEIFDDQFSVERPDGSNFTLKIRSTKLEDSAMYFCASSATGTKLYEQYFGPGTRLTVT.

The CDR3 nucleotides are TGTGCCTGGAGTGTACAATTCGTAATGGGCAATGAGCAGTTCTTC. It translates to CAWSVQFVMGNEQFF. J is TRBJ2-1 and V is TRBV30; unclear D gene. Germline V lookup: CDR1 GTSNPN, CDR2 SVGIG (reference sequence). The CDR3 runs 15 residues. V shed 0 bases and J shed 6 bases, with 15 bases lying between them.

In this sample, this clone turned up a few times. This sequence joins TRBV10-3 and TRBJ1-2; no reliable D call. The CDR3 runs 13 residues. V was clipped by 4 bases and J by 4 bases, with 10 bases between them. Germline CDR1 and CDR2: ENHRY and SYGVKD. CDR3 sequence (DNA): TGTGCCATCAGTGCACCGATCCCCTATGGCTACACCTTC. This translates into CAISAPIPYGYTF.

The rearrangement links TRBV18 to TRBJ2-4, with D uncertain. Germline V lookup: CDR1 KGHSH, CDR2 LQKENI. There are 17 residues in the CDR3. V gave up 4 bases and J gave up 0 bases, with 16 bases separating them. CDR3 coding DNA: TGTGCCAGCTCACAGACGACGACGGTTATAGCCAAAAACATTCAGTACTTC. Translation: CASSQTTTVIAKNIQYF.

The CDR3 nucleotides read TGCGCCAGCAGCTCGTCCTTGATGAACACCGGGGAGCTGTTTTTT. This codes for CASSSSLMNTGELFF. This chain links TRBV5-1 with TRBJ2-2; D is uncertain. From germline, CDR1 is SGHRS and CDR2 YFSETQ. The CDR3 covers 15 residues. With 3 bases removed from V and 1 base from J, the gap between germline ends came to 10 bases.

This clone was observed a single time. The CDR3 sequence is CASSTGQRLNTEAFF. The CDR3 DNA sequence: TGTGCCAGTAGTACGGGACAGAGACTGAACACTGAAGCTTTCTTT. The chain carries TRBV19 and TRBJ1-1; 7 positions agree with TRBD1. Germline assignment: CDR1 LNHDA and CDR2 SQIVND (reference sequence). The J segment lost 0 bases and the V segment lost 4 bases, leaving 5 bases of the junction unmatched. The CDR3 has 15 residues.

CDR3: CASSLDGTSSSQFF. As DNA, the CDR3 is TGTGCCAGCAGCTTAGATGGGACTAGTTCGTCGCAGTTCTTC. The J gene is TRBJ2-1, the V gene TRBV7-2, with TRBD2 matching 8 bases. The CDR3 loop spans 14 amino acids. The germline CDR1 and CDR2 sequences are SGHTA and FQGNSA. Trimming took 1 base from V and 12 from J; bases not matched to a gene: 8.

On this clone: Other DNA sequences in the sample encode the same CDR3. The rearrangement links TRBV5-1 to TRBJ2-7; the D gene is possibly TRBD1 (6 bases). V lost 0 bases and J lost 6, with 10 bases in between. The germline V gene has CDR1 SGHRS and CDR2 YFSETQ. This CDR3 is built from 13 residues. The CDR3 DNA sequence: TGCGCCAGCAGCTTGGGTACAGGGAGCGAGCAGTACTTC. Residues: CASSLGTGSEQYF.

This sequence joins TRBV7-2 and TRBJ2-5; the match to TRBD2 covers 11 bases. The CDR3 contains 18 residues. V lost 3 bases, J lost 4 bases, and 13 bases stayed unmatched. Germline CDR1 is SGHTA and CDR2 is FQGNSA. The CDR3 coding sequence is TGTGCCAGCAGCTTGCTGCTAGCGGGAGGTTCAGTGCGAGAGACCCAGTACTTC. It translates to CASSLLLAGGSVRETQYF.

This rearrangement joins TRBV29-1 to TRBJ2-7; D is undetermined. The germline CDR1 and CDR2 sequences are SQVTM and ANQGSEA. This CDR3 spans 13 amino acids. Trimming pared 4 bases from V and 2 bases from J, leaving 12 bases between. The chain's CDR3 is CSVVTQATYEQYF. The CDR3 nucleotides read TGCAGCGTTGTAACCCAGGCGACCTACGAGCAGTACTTC.

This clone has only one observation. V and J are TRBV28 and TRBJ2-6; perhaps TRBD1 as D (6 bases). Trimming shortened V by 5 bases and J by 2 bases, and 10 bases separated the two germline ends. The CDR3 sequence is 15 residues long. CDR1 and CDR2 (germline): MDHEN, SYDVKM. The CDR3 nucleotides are TGTGCCAGCAGTACCTCAGGGGCTGGGGCCAACGTCCTGACTTTC. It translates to CASSTSGAGANVLTF.

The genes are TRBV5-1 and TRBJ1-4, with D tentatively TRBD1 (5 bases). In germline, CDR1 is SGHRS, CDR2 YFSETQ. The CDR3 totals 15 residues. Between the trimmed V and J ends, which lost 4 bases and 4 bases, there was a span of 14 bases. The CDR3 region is CASSPRPGGNEKLFF. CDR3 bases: TGCGCCAGCAGCCCTCGACCCGGGGGTAATGAAAAACTGTTTTTT.

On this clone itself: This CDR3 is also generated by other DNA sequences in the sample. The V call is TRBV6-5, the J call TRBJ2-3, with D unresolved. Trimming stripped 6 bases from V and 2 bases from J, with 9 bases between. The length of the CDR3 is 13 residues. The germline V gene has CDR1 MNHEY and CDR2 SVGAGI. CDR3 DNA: TGTGCCAGCAGCCGTGGGGTCACAGATACGCAGTATTTT. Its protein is CASSRGVTDTQYF.